The subject of this entry is one T cell receptor beta chain. These data belong to a study of T cell responses to AZD1222 COVID-19 vaccine. Profiled with immunoSEQ multiplex PCR; TCRdb holds only in-frame clones, not every one. The table lists 140,000 to 150,000 clones, approximately 90% of them singletons. It was second doses at about 4 or about 12 weeks that were pooled. Sequencing was performed on peripheral blood, taken 28 days after the second AZD1222 dose. The TCR was taken from an adult who received the AZD1222 COVID-19 vaccine.

CDR3 nucleotide sequence: TGTGCCAGCAGCCAAGGCTCCGAGCAGTACTTC. Translated, it gives CASSQGSEQYF. The V call is TRBV3-1 (or the pseudogene TRBV3-2), the J call TRBJ2-7; no clear D. Looked up from germline, CDR1 is LGHDT and CDR2 is YNNKEL (reference sequence). The CDR3 has 11 amino acids. Between the trimmed V and J ends, which lost 1 base and 6 bases, there was a span of 4 bases.